This TCR beta chain originates from a study of T cells in Graves' hyperthyroidism and ophthalmopathy. Study background: Any treatment followed the collection of peripheral blood at initial diagnosis. Study findings and constraints: A 13 V-J model separated ophthalmopathy from stable hyperthyroidism. Most thyroid clonotypes with frequency above 0.001 were detected in blood.

Graves' hyperthyroidism was deemed stable given no ophthalmopathy progression within 18 months. Amplified regions were TCR beta CDR3 sequences from RNA transcripts. HTBI primers were employed in a first-round RT-PCR of the TCR CDR3. TCRdb re-called the multiplex PCR reads with MiXCR, one entry per CDR3 protein. Among hundreds of thousands of distinct CDR3 sequences listed, 14% were seen once. This clonotype came up many times. Antigen: not known. Germline V gene lookup returns CDR1 SNHLY and CDR2 FYNNEI. V lost 3 bases, J lost 2 bases, and 5 bases stayed unmatched. The CDR3 has 16 residues. This chain joins TRBV2 and TRBJ2-1; 9 bases are shared with TRBD2. This clonotype was sampled from a woman aged 18 to 35 with Graves' hyperthyroidism. The material sequenced was blood. Written as DNA, the CDR3 is TGTGCCAGCAGTGACCCGGGACTAGCAGCCTACAATGAGCAGTTCTTC. It yields the protein CASSDPGLAAYNEQFF.